One sample yielded the 20 T cell receptor beta chains listed below, sequenced in a study of beta chain features in type 1 diabetes. As every portion of the isolated RNA was reverse transcribed, the sequencing read expressed TCRB transcripts. Clones were sequenced by immunoSEQ multiplex PCR, and TCRdb holds only the in-frame ones, with some missing. The sample contains some 410,000 clones, approximately 10% of which appear only once. The specimen was naive CD4+ T cells from blood. The receptor set was obtained from a woman aged 18-29 years in good health.

The V call is TRBV5-6, the J call TRBJ2-5, with D unclear. This CDR3 spans 16 amino acids. The germline gives CDR1 SGHDT, CDR2 YYEEEE. V lost 0 bases and J 4 bases, leaving 16 bases between the germline ends. The CDR3 DNA is TGTGCCAGCAGCTTGGATCAAGTTGCCTCAAGAGAGACCCAGTACTTC. Its translation is CASSLDQVASRETQYF.

This clone has more than one count but fewer than ten. V gene TRBV30 combines with J gene TRBJ1-3; TRBD1 might be the D (6 bases). The V gene lost 3 bases and the J gene lost 4 bases, with 10 bases spanning the gap. The CDR3 covers 13 residues. The germline V gene has CDR1 GTSNPN and CDR2 SVGIG (reference sequence). The CDR3 sequence is CAWRGGSGNTIYF. CDR3 coding DNA: TGTGCCTGGAGAGGGGGATCAGGAAACACCATATATTTT.

This chain uses TRBV25-1 with TRBJ2-2, with 7 nucleotides matching TRBD1. The V segment lost 9 bases and the J segment 1 base; nucleotides outside the gene matches: 2. Per germline, CDR1 MGHDK and CDR2 SYGVNS. The CDR3 has 13 residues. The CDR3: CASWDRNTGELFF. CDR3 bases: TGTGCCAGTTGGGACAGGAACACCGGGGAGCTGTTTTTT.

The chain uses TRBV18 and TRBJ2-7, with 8 bases fitting TRBD1. V dropped 5 bases and J dropped 4; count of bases not matched to a gene: 7. The CDR3 is 14 amino acids. Germline V CDR1 and CDR2: KGHSH, LQKENI. CDR3 region: CASSWLDREYEQYF. In DNA form, the CDR3 reads TGTGCCAGCTCATGGTTGGACAGGGAGTACGAGCAGTACTTC. The variable domain in full, completed from reference TRBV18 and TRBJ2-7, reads NAGVMQNPRHLVRRRGQEARLRCSPMKGHSHVYWYRQLPEEGLKFMVYLQKENIIDESGMPKERFSAEFPKEGPSILRIQQVVRGDSAAYFCASSWLDREYEQYFGPGTRLTVT.

This clone turned up a few times. The J gene is TRBJ1-4, the V gene TRBV4-3; the D is unclear. This CDR3 contains 14 residues. The germline gives CDR1 LGHNA, CDR2 YSLEER. Trimming took off 0 bases at V and 7 bases at J, with 9 bases between the two ends. DNA of the CDR3: TGCGCCAGCAGCCAAGATTCCTTGGGTGAAAAACTGTTTTTT. Encoded protein: CASSQDSLGEKLFF.

V is TRBV7-9 and J is TRBJ2-7; 8 bases fit TRBD1. CDR1 and CDR2 from the germline V gene are SEHNR and FQNEAQ (reference sequence). The CDR3 covers 15 residues. The junction had 6 bases not matched to a gene; V was cut back by 5 bases and J by 0 bases. CDR3 bases: TGTGCCAGCAGCAAACAGGGGGGACTCTCCTACGAGCAGTACGTC. Its protein product is CASSKQGGLSYEQYV.

DNA for the CDR3: TGTGCCAGCAGCGTAGCACCCACGGGGTCGAACACCGGGGAGCTGTTTTTT. This encodes CASSVAPTGSNTGELFF. The J gene is TRBJ2-2, the V gene TRBV9; D might be TRBD2 (5 bases). This CDR3 spans 17 amino acids. V lost 0 bases and J 0 bases, leaving 12 bases between the germline ends. Per germline, CDR1 SGDLS and CDR2 YYNGEE.

This clone was detected many times. The chain is built from TRBV14 and TRBJ2-3; the D is unclear. The germline V gene has CDR1 SGHDN and CDR2 FVKESK. With 1 base removed from V and 6 bases from J, the gap between germline ends came to 5 bases. This CDR3 has 12 amino acids. CDR3 residues: CASSQVQDTQYF. In DNA, the CDR3 is TGTGCCAGCAGCCAAGTCCAGGATACGCAGTATTTT.

This clone has a handful of counts. This chain connects TRBV4-2 to TRBJ2-2; TRBD2 matches 8 bases. V lost 0 bases, J lost 5 bases, and 8 bases stayed unmatched. The CDR3 covers 17 residues. CDR1 is LGHNA, CDR2 YNFKEQ, per germline. CDR3 amino acids: CASSQDGLASETGELFF. Here the CDR3 DNA reads TGTGCCAGCAGCCAAGACGGACTAGCATCGGAAACCGGGGAGCTGTTTTTT.

This clone was counted only a few times. The chain combines TRBV18 with TRBJ2-7; D is uncertain. The CDR3 is 13 residues long. V was shortened by 2 bases and J by 6 bases, with 11 bases between the two germline ends. The germline gives CDR1 KGHSH, CDR2 LQKENI. The CDR3 is CASSPVMAGEQYV. In DNA, the CDR3 is TGTGCCAGCTCACCAGTAATGGCAGGCGAGCAGTACGTC.

Only a few counts were recorded for this clone. The chain combines TRBV6-5 with TRBJ2-1, with 7 bases lining up with TRBD2. With 10 bases clipped from V and 2 bases from J, the junction kept 5 bases outside the gene matches. Germline V CDR1 and CDR2: MNHEY, SVGAGI. The CDR3 sequence is 13 residues long. Here the CDR3 DNA reads TGTGCCACGGGGGAGGGGACCTACAATGAGCAGTTCTTC. Translation gives CATGEGTYNEQFF.

V and J are TRBV21-1 and TRBJ1-1; TRBD1 is taken as the D call from the table, unchecked against the DNA. TRBV21-1 is classified as a pseudogene. The CDR3 is 12 residues long. CDR3: CASTNGTAEAFF. The DNA of the CDR3 is TGTGCCAGCACCAACGGGACAGCTGAAGCTTTCTTT.

This clone has a handful of counts. The chain is built from TRBV7-9 and TRBJ1-2; 8 bases fit TRBD1. The germline gives CDR1 SEHNR, CDR2 FQNEAQ (reference sequence). This CDR3 spans 15 amino acids. The V and J ends lost 4 bases and 5 bases, in that order; junction bases with no gene match: 9. CDR3 DNA: TGTGCCAGCAGCTCCTCAGGACAGGGAAAATATGGCTACACCTTC. It translates to CASSSSGQGKYGYTF.

This clone was detected only a few times. V is TRBV5-1 and J is TRBJ2-3; D call uncertain. V was clipped by 2 bases and J by 2 bases, with 9 bases between them. The germline gives CDR1 SGHRS, CDR2 YFSETQ. The length of the CDR3 is 14 residues. CDR3 coding DNA: TGCGCCAGCAGCTTCGCAACCTCCACAGATACGCAGTATTTT. This translates into CASSFATSTDTQYF.

This chain connects TRBV7-9 to TRBJ2-5; the D gene is possibly TRBD1 (5 bases). Germline CDR1 reads SEHNR; CDR2 reads FQNEAQ (reference sequence). The CDR3 loop spans 12 amino acids. V lost 8 bases, J lost 2 bases, and 9 bases lay in between. The CDR3 loop is CASARQQETQYF. The CDR3 DNA sequence: TGTGCCAGCGCCCGACAGCAAGAGACCCAGTACTTC.

This rearrangement joins TRBV6-1 to TRBJ2-5, with TRBD1 as a possible D gene (5 bases). Germline CDR1 reads MNHNS; CDR2 reads SASEGT. The germline V and J ends were trimmed by 7 bases and 0 bases, with 12 bases remaining between them. The CDR3 extends over 14 amino acids. The CDR3 sequence is CASKLTVYQETQYF. CDR3 nucleotides: TGTGCCAGCAAACTGACAGTTTACCAAGAGACCCAGTACTTC.

This chain joins TRBV10-2 and TRBJ2-5; 9 bases match TRBD1. Germline assignment: CDR1 WSHSY and CDR2 SAAADI. The CDR3 covers 13 residues. The J segment lost 4 bases and the V segment lost 10 bases, leaving 7 bases of the junction unmatched. The CDR3 region is CATSTGGLETQYF. CDR3 sequence (DNA): TGCGCCACCTCGACAGGGGGATTAGAGACCCAGTACTTC.

The chain carries TRBV7-2 and TRBJ2-7; TRBD1 aligns across 7 bases. Germline-derived CDR1 and CDR2 are SGHTA and FQGNSA. V dropped 3 bases and J dropped 6; count of bases not matched to a gene: 5. CDR3 length equals 13 residues. In DNA, the CDR3 is TGTGCCAGCAGCTTCGCCCACAGGGGCGAGCAGTACTTC. Its protein is CASSFAHRGEQYF.

The J gene is TRBJ1-5, the V gene TRBV10-3; TRBD1 might be the D (5 bases). Looked up from germline, CDR1 is ENHRY and CDR2 is SYGVKD. Trimming left V 6 bases short and J 1 base short, with 10 bases between. This CDR3 has 14 residues. The CDR3 nucleotides read TGTGCCATCAGGGAGGACACAAGCAATCAGCCCCAGCATTTT. Protein sequence: CAIREDTSNQPQHF.

The CDR3 DNA follows: TGTGCCAGCAGTAAATCCGGGACTAGCTTGAATACGCAGTATTTT. It translates to CASSKSGTSLNTQYF. The V call is TRBV28, the J call TRBJ2-3, with 9 nucleotides matching TRBD2. The germline gives CDR1 MDHEN, CDR2 SYDVKM. The ends lost 5 bases at V and 7 bases at J; junction bases unmatched: 10. This CDR3 spans 15 amino acids.